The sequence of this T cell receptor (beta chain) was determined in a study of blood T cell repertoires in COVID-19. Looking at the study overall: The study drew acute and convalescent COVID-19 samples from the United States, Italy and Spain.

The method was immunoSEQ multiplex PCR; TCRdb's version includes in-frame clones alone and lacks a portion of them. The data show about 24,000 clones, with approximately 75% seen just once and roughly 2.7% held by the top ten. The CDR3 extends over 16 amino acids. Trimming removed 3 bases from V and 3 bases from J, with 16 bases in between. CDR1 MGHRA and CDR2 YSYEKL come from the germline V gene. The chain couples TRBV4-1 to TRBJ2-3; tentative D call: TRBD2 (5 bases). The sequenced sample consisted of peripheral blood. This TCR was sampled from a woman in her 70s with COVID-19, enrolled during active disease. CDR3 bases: TGCGCCAGCAGCCAGGGCGACCCAGGAGGAACAGATACGCAGTATTTT. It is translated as CASSQGDPGGTDTQYF.